What follows are 8 T cell receptor beta chains derived from one specimen sequenced in a study of OX40 agonist ivuxolimab in advanced cancers. Libraries were built with the immunoSEQ multiplex PCR assay. TCRdb's version of the immuneACCESS table is confined to in-frame rearrangements and falls short of the full clone set. An unresolved V gene accounts for under half of the shortfall where checked; the remainder is of unknown origin. The sample table records fewer than 30,000 clones; 70% to 90% of these occur just once. 15% to 20% of the sample is held by the ten biggest clonotypes. Sample: CD4+ or CD8+ T cells sorted from blood, taken in a trial of the OX40 agonist ivuxolimab. All receptors come from an adult with an advanced solid tumor such as melanoma, head and neck, liver or kidney cancer.

V usage is TRBV5-1 and J usage is TRBJ1-6; 7 bases map to TRBD1. CDR1 and CDR2 from the germline V gene are SGHRS and YFSETQ. The CDR3 has 16 amino acids. The V segment lost 3 bases and the J segment 3 bases; nucleotides outside the gene matches: 6. CDR3 in amino acids: CASSWAGTDYNSPLHF. CDR3 DNA: TGCGCCAGCAGCTGGGCCGGGACAGACTATAATTCACCCCTCCACTTT.

This rearrangement joins TRBV28 to TRBJ1-4, with 9 bases fitting TRBD1. Germline-derived CDR1 and CDR2 are MDHEN and SYDVKM. There are 18 residues in the CDR3. Trimming at V came to 8 bases and at J to 4 bases, leaving 17 bases not matched to a gene. In nucleotides, the CDR3 is TGTGCCAGCGCCATACAGGGGGCGCTTTTCTCCCGTAATGAAAAACTGTTTTTT. The encoded protein is CASAIQGALFSRNEKLFF.

The CDR3 DNA reads TGTGCCAGCAGTTTAGGTCTACGGGGGGGCGAAGAGACCCAGTACTTC. Protein product: CASSLGLRGGEETQYF. The chain is built from TRBV27 and TRBJ2-5, with 8 bases lining up with TRBD2. Germline V lookup: CDR1 MNHEY, CDR2 SMNVEV (reference sequence). V was clipped by 2 bases and J by 3 bases; unmatched bases: 8. There are 16 residues in the CDR3.

The V gene is TRBV7-2, the J gene TRBJ2-5, with D perhaps TRBD1 (7 bases). CDR3 size: 15 residues. Trimming cost V 2 bases and J 5 bases, with 15 bases left between them. CDR1 and CDR2 from the germline V gene are SGHTA and FQGNSA. DNA for the CDR3: TGTGCCAGCAGCTTAATCGCAGGGGGGCGTGAGACCCAGTACTTC. As protein: CASSLIAGGRETQYF.

The rearrangement links TRBV27 to TRBJ1-5; 9 bases are a match to TRBD1. The CDR3 spans 15 residues. Germline trimming cut 6 bases from V and 2 bases from J; bases unmatched to any gene: 5. Germline V lookup: CDR1 MNHEY, CDR2 SMNVEV (reference sequence). CDR3 region: CASSPGQGGNQPQHF. DNA for the CDR3: TGTGCCAGCAGCCCGGGACAGGGAGGCAATCAGCCCCAGCATTTT.

This chain connects TRBV5-6 to TRBJ2-1, with 10 bases matching TRBD2. The CDR3 spans 16 residues. Per the germline V gene, CDR1 is SGHDT and CDR2 is YYEEEE. V gave up 4 bases and J gave up 4 bases; unmatched junction bases: 8. The CDR3 spells CASSPYGLAEYNEQFF. As DNA, the CDR3 is TGTGCCAGCAGCCCTTATGGACTAGCGGAGTACAATGAGCAGTTCTTC.

The sample holds one count of this clone. The chain employs TRBV9 and TRBJ1-1, with TRBD1 as a possible D gene (5 bases). The CDR3 consists of 14 residues. Trimming took 4 bases from V and 5 from J, leaving 15 bases between them. In germline, CDR1 is SGDLS, CDR2 YYNGEE. This CDR3 is CASSPRWGGTEAFF. The CDR3 DNA follows: TGTGCCAGCAGCCCCCGATGGGGCGGGACTGAAGCTTTCTTT.

This chain uses TRBV27 with TRBJ1-1, with TRBD1 as a possible D gene (6 bases). This CDR3 region has 15 residues. Per the germline V gene, CDR1 is MNHEY and CDR2 is SMNVEV (reference sequence). The V end lost 4 bases, the J end lost 1 base, and 13 bases lay between the germline ends. The CDR3 protein is CASSSPWGPNTEAFF. CDR3 nucleotides: TGTGCCAGCAGTTCCCCTTGGGGGCCGAACACTGAAGCTTTCTTT.